These 28 T cell receptor beta chains originate from one sample sequenced in a study of CD8 T cells in Susac syndrome. RNA totalling roughly 0.45 to 1 ug underwent reverse transcription with random hexamers. TCRdb reanalysed the immunoSEQ multiplex PCR reads using MiXCR and keeps one entry per CDR3 protein. In the table there are around 270,000 distinct CDR3 sequences, almost 85% of which are singletons. Sequences were obtained from CD8+ T cells from PBMCs. These receptors were collected from a human donor with multiple sclerosis.

The chain recombines TRBV7-9 with TRBJ2-7; 7 bases align to TRBD2. Germline V gene data show CDR1 as SEHNR and CDR2 as FQNEAQ (reference sequence). The V segment lost 5 bases and the J segment 5 bases; nucleotides outside the gene matches: 15. The CDR3 consists of 16 residues. Here the CDR3 reads CASSGSTSRLRDEQYF. For the CDR3, the DNA is TGTGCCAGCAGCGGCTCGACTAGCCGTCTTAGAGACGAGCAGTACTTC.

The CDR3 loop reads CASSQGNSRETQYF. The CDR3 bases are TGTGCCAGCAGCCAAGGGAACTCGCGGGAGACCCAGTACTTC. The rearrangement joins TRBV3-1 to TRBJ2-5; D remains ambiguous. The CDR3 loop spans 14 amino acids. Trimming stripped 1 base from V and 5 bases from J, with 11 bases between. The germline V gene has CDR1 LGHDT and CDR2 YNNKEL (reference sequence).

The chain employs TRBV28 and TRBJ1-4; D remains ambiguous. The V gene lost 4 bases and the J gene lost 4 bases, with 19 bases spanning the gap. CDR1 is MDHEN, CDR2 SYDVKM, per germline. This CDR3 contains 17 residues. The CDR3: CASSSLRDGEFNEKLFF. DNA of the CDR3: TGTGCCAGCAGTTCCCTCCGCGACGGAGAATTTAATGAAAAACTGTTTTTT.

A few counts support this clonotype. The V call is TRBV6-1, the J call TRBJ2-1; no reliable D call. The CDR3 totals 13 residues. Between the trimmed V and J ends, which lost 7 bases and 3 bases, there was a span of 10 bases. Per germline, CDR1 MNHNS and CDR2 SASEGT. The CDR3 nucleotides are TGTGCCAGCACCGACCCCCGCTACAATGAGCAGTTCTTC. As protein: CASTDPRYNEQFF.

The chain recombines TRBV2 with TRBJ2-7; TRBD2 matches 10 bases. Germline assignment: CDR1 SNHLY and CDR2 FYNNEI. Trimming cost V 4 bases and J 2 bases; bases outside gene matches: 5. The CDR3 is 15 amino acids. CDR3 nucleotide sequence: TGTGCCAGCAGTGTCATGCTAGCGGGAGCCTACGAGCAGTACTTC. It encodes CASSVMLAGAYEQYF.

This clonotype was detected once. This chain links TRBV27 with TRBJ2-7; D is possibly TRBD1 (6 bases). V lost 7 bases and J 1 base, leaving 26 bases between the germline ends. The germline V gene encodes CDR1 MNHEY and CDR2 SMNVEV (reference sequence). CDR3 length: 18 residues. The CDR3 DNA reads TGTGCCAGCACCTCGAGGACAGATAGGGTCGGGCGGTCCTACGAGCAGTACTTC. Amino acid sequence: CASTSRTDRVGRSYEQYF.

CDR3 region: CASSSGLLNTEAFF. The CDR3 nucleotides read TGTGCCAGCAGTTCCGGACTCCTGAACACTGAAGCTTTCTTT. V and J are TRBV27 and TRBJ1-1; D unclear. With 4 bases removed from V and 0 bases from J, the gap between germline ends came to 9 bases. The germline V gene has CDR1 MNHEY and CDR2 SMNVEV (reference sequence). CDR3 length: 14 amino acids.

The V call is TRBV20-1, the J call TRBJ2-7; maybe TRBD2 (5 bases). The CDR3 is 17 residues long. The V end lost 1 base, the J end lost 0 bases, and 19 bases lay between the germline ends. Per germline, CDR1 DFQATT and CDR2 SNEGSKA (reference sequence). The CDR3 is CSARGGADSTTSYEQYF. The CDR3 nucleotides are TGCAGTGCTAGAGGTGGTGCGGACTCCACGACCTCCTACGAGCAGTACTTC.

The rearrangement uses TRBV5-4 and TRBJ2-2; possible D gene TRBD2, 5 bases. Germline lookup yields CDR1 SGHNT and CDR2 YYREEE (reference sequence). The germline V and J ends were trimmed by 8 bases and 5 bases, with 13 bases remaining between them. The CDR3 totals 13 residues. The CDR3 sequence: CASPARETGELFF. The CDR3 region has the DNA TGTGCCAGTCCCGCACGGGAAACCGGGGAGCTGTTTTTT.

The rearrangement links TRBV7-9 to TRBJ2-1; D possibly corresponds to TRBD2 (6 bases). The CDR3 extends over 15 amino acids. Trimming removed 5 bases from V and 7 bases from J, with 18 bases in between. Germline CDR1 SEHNR, CDR2 FQNEAQ (reference sequence). CDR3: CASSARLDLGNEQFF. The CDR3 DNA is TGTGCCAGCAGCGCAAGACTAGATCTTGGGAATGAGCAGTTCTTC.

V gene TRBV20-1 combines with J gene TRBJ2-7; TRBD1 or TRBD2 may be the D gene (7 bases each). Trimming took 0 bases from V and 2 from J, leaving 14 bases between them. The V gene's germline CDR1 is DFQATT and CDR2 SNEGSKA (reference sequence). The CDR3 has 15 residues. This CDR3 reads CSARDRGGQTYEQYF. The CDR3 region has the DNA TGCAGTGCTAGAGATAGGGGGGGACAGACCTACGAGCAGTACTTC.

The chain recombines TRBV7-2 with TRBJ2-7, with unresolved D. Trimming cost V 4 bases and J 1 base, with 20 bases left between them. Germline CDR1 is SGHTA and CDR2 is FQGNSA. The CDR3 consists of 17 residues. The CDR3 protein is CASSSPLTNSLSYEQYF. DNA for the CDR3: TGTGCCAGCAGCTCCCCCTTGACGAACAGCCTTTCCTACGAGCAGTACTTC.

The J gene is TRBJ2-1, the V gene TRBV7-8, with TRBD2 matching over 13 bases. CDR3 length equals 17 residues. V gave up 6 bases and J gave up 2 bases; unmatched junction bases: 7. Germline-derived CDR1 and CDR2 are SGHVS and FQNEAQ. CDR3: CASRSQGLAGTYNEQFF. CDR3 bases: TGTGCCAGCAGGTCACAGGGACTAGCGGGAACCTACAATGAGCAGTTCTTC. Based on the CDR3 plus reference TRBV7-8 and TRBJ2-1, the full variable domain is GAGVSQSPRYKVAKRGQDVALRCDPISGHVSLFWYQQALGQGPEFLTYFQNEAQLDKSGLPSDRFFAERPEGSVSTLKIQRTQQEDSAVYLCASRSQGLAGTYNEQFFGPGTRLTVL.

This clonotype was observed a few times. V gene TRBV7-9 combines with J gene TRBJ1-6, with D uncertain. Between the trimmed V and J ends, which lost 2 bases and 7 bases, there was a span of 3 bases. Germline CDR1 is SEHNR and CDR2 is FQNEAQ (reference sequence). CDR3 length: 12 amino acids. The CDR3 DNA reads TGTGCCAGCAGCTTAAACAATTCACCCCTCCACTTT. As protein: CASSLNNSPLHF.

This sequence joins TRBV29-1 and TRBJ1-2; D is unresolved. Germline loops: CDR1 SQVTM, CDR2 ANQGSEA. CDR3 size: 10 residues. V was trimmed by 8 bases and J by 4 bases, leaving 8 bases between them. CDR3 nucleotides: TGCAGCCCCGCCAGCTATGGCTACACCTTC. Translating gives CSPASYGYTF.

This clonotype came up once. The gene calls are TRBV4-3 and TRBJ2-1; 11 bases line up with TRBD2. The CDR3 totals 15 residues. CDR1 and CDR2 (germline): LGHNA, YSLEER. Trimming cost V 0 bases and J 9 bases; bases outside gene matches: 4. Here the CDR3 DNA reads TGCGCCAGCAGCCAAGAGGAACTAGCGGGAGCTGAGCAGTTCTTC. Translation gives CASSQEELAGAEQFF.

The J gene is TRBJ2-7, the V gene TRBV20-1, with D possibly TRBD2 on 5 matching bases. The CDR3 spans 12 residues. Germline assignment: CDR1 DFQATT and CDR2 SNEGSKA (reference sequence). V was clipped by 6 bases and J by 2 bases, with 11 bases between them. CDR3 amino acids: CSAFSGTYEQYF. CDR3 sequence (DNA): TGCAGTGCGTTTTCCGGGACCTACGAGCAGTACTTC.

The chain employs TRBV7-9 and TRBJ2-1, with D perhaps matching TRBD1 or TRBD2 (5 bases each). Germline lookup yields CDR1 SEHNR and CDR2 FQNEAQ (reference sequence). The CDR3 length is 13 residues. V was cut by 4 bases and J by 8 bases, with 12 bases left in between. Written as DNA, the CDR3 is TGTGCCAGCAGCTCCGGGACCCCACATGAGCAGTTCTTC. Protein: CASSSGTPHEQFF.

The chain recombines TRBV7-9 with TRBJ1-2; TRBD1 matches 11 bases. The CDR3 length is 15 residues. The germline gives CDR1 SEHNR, CDR2 FQNEAQ (reference sequence). J was trimmed by 2 bases and V by 6 bases; bases with no gene match: 5. The CDR3 spells CASRGRDRGNYGYTF. The CDR3 nucleotides are TGTGCCAGCAGAGGCCGGGACAGGGGGAACTATGGCTACACCTTC.

The chain recombines TRBV27 with TRBJ2-7; 7 bases are shared with TRBD1. In germline, CDR1 is MNHEY, CDR2 SMNVEV (reference sequence). The CDR3 runs to 13 residues. V shed 5 bases, J shed 5 bases, and the junction held 6 bases outside the gene matches. The DNA of the CDR3 is TGTGCCAGCAGTCTCCTAGACAGGGACGAGCAGTACTTC. Translating it yields CASSLLDRDEQYF.

The chain employs TRBV30 and TRBJ2-7; D ambiguous. Per the germline V gene, CDR1 is GTSNPN and CDR2 is SVGIG (reference sequence). This CDR3 is 13 amino acids long. V gave up 3 bases and J gave up 0 bases, with 9 bases separating them. The DNA of the CDR3 is TGTGCCTGGAGAGAGGCGGCCTCCTACGAGCAGTACTTC. Protein product: CAWREAASYEQYF. The full variable domain, its missing parts supplied by reference TRBV30 and TRBJ2-7, is SQTIHQWPATLVQPVGSPLSLECTVEGTSNPNLYWYRQAAGRGLQLLFYSVGIGQISSEVPQNLSASRPQDRQFILSSKKLLLSDSGFYLCAWREAASYEQYFGPGTRLTVT.

The J gene is TRBJ2-7, the V gene TRBV9, with D unresolved. There are 15 residues in the CDR3. Per germline, CDR1 SGDLS and CDR2 YYNGEE. Trimming pared 0 bases from V and 2 bases from J, leaving 12 bases between. The CDR3 bases are TGTGCCAGCAGCGTAGTTGGAGACGTTCCCTACGAGCAGTACTTC. It translates to CASSVVGDVPYEQYF.

In DNA, the CDR3 is TGTGCCAGCAGCCAGAGGAAATTCCCCCAGTATAGCAATCAGCCCCAGCATTTT. Protein sequence: CASSQRKFPQYSNQPQHF. The chain uses TRBV6-1 and TRBJ1-5, with D unresolved. The germline gives CDR1 MNHNS, CDR2 SASEGT. The CDR3 loop spans 18 amino acids. V lost 6 bases, J lost 0 bases, and 21 bases lay in between.

V is TRBV7-9 and J is TRBJ1-1; D gene ambiguous. Germline-derived CDR1 and CDR2 are SEHNR and FQNEAQ (reference sequence). The CDR3 contains 10 residues. V lost 5 bases and J 8 bases, leaving 6 bases between the germline ends. The CDR3 DNA reads TGTGCCAGCAGCCTATTCGAAGCTTTCTTT. Translating gives CASSLFEAFF.

This chain connects TRBV7-2 to TRBJ2-7; the D gene is possibly TRBD2 (6 bases). CDR3 length: 17 residues. V dropped 3 bases and J dropped 4 bases, with 22 bases sitting between them. CDR1 and CDR2 from the germline V gene are SGHTA and FQGNSA. The chain's CDR3 is CASSFEAGRPNPYEQYF. CDR3 nucleotides: TGTGCCAGCAGCTTCGAGGCGGGGAGGCCCAACCCATACGAGCAGTACTTC. Full variable domain (remainder filled in from reference TRBV7-2 and TRBJ2-7): GAGVSQSPSNKVTEKGKDVELRCDPISGHTALYWYRQSLGQGLEFLIYFQGNSAPDKSGLPSDRFSAERTGGSVSTLTIQRTQQEDSAVYLCASSFEAGRPNPYEQYFGPGTRLTVT.

The chain couples TRBV30 to TRBJ2-1; 9 bases agree with TRBD1. Trimming at V came to 5 bases and at J to 12 bases, leaving 14 bases not matched to a gene. The CDR3 extends over 14 amino acids. The germline V gene encodes CDR1 GTSNPN and CDR2 SVGIG (reference sequence). The CDR3 region is CAWDRGQGLLGQFF. The CDR3 DNA reads as TGTGCCTGGGATAGGGGACAGGGCTTACTAGGGCAGTTCTTC.

The V and J genes are TRBV7-6 and TRBJ1-2; 10 bases are shared with TRBD1. The trim removed 3 bases at V and 6 bases at J, leaving 7 bases unmatched. Germline values: CDR1 SGHVS, CDR2 FNYEAQ. This CDR3 is built from 15 residues. This CDR3 is CASSFGQGGPDGYTF. CDR3 coding DNA: TGTGCCAGCAGCTTCGGACAGGGGGGGCCGGATGGCTACACCTTC.

The rearrangement links TRBV10-3 to TRBJ1-2; D remains unclear. V dropped 0 bases and J dropped 4 bases, with 18 bases sitting between them. Germline CDR1 reads ENHRY; CDR2 reads SYGVKD. The CDR3 runs 17 residues. CDR3 sequence (DNA): TGTGCCATCAGTGAGTCGAATTCGCATCCCGGGCTCTATGGCTACACCTTC. It codes for CAISESNSHPGLYGYTF.